These T cell receptor beta chains were read from a single sample in a study of blood T cell repertoires in COVID-19. Sequencing used immunoSEQ multiplex PCR; TCRdb keeps in-frame clones, though not all of them. Of 270,000 or so clones in the sample, around nine tenths were seen once. The sequenced sample was peripheral blood. Receptors originate from a middle-aged man with active or convalescent COVID-19. The CDR3 runs from the conserved cysteine through the conserved F or W. The order of the fields is J gene, V gene, D gene, clone size, CDR3 protein, CDR3 DNA. A D gene is named only where the DNA matches it firmly. Expanded clones are given a class, and other clones once, few, many or no size at all.

>TRBJ2-3|TRBV30|NA|NA
CAWSVKGPLTDTQYF
TGTGCCTGGAGTGTTAAGGGGCCCCTCACAGATACGCAGTATTTT
>TRBJ2-3|TRBV18|NA|NA
CASSQRTTTSTDTQYF
TGTGCCAGCTCACAAAGGACAACAACTAGCACAGATACGCAGTATTTT
>TRBJ2-3|TRBV6-1|TRBD1|few
CASSEGQGATDTQYF
TGTGCCAGCAGTGAGGGACAGGGGGCCACAGATACGCAGTATTTT
>TRBJ1-6|TRBV19|NA|NA
CASSRQFNSPLHF
TGTGCCAGTAGTAGACAGTTTAATTCACCCCTCCACTTT
>TRBJ1-1|TRBV27|NA|few
CASSLLGHLNTEAFF
TGTGCCAGCAGTTTGCTGGGGCATCTTAACACTGAAGCTTTCTTT
>TRBJ2-7|TRBV6-5|TRBD1|NA
CASSFGQGFEQYF
TGTGCCAGCAGTTTTGGACAGGGCTTCGAGCAGTACTTC
>TRBJ1-2|TRBV19|TRBD1|NA
CASSEGQGKGYTF
TGTGCCAGTAGCGAGGGACAGGGGAAGGGCTACACCTTC
>TRBJ1-5|TRBV18|NA|NA
CASSARVIVGDQPQHF
TGTGCCAGCTCAGCCAGGGTAATAGTGGGCGATCAGCCCCAGCATTTT
>TRBJ2-1|TRBV24-1|TRBD1|NA
CATSDLPGQGKNEQFF
TGTGCCACCAGTGATTTACCGGGACAGGGGAAGAATGAGCAGTTCTTC
>TRBJ1-2|TRBV4-1|NA|NA
CASKSGYGYTF
TGCGCCAGCAAGTCCGGCTATGGCTACACCTTC
>TRBJ1-6|TRBV27|TRBD1|once
CASSFFQGGSPLHF
TGTGCCAGCAGTTTCTTTCAGGGGGGTTCACCCCTCCACTTT
>TRBJ1-1|TRBV7-9|TRBD1|once
CASSYGQAGTEAFF
TGTGCCAGCAGCTACGGACAGGCGGGAACTGAAGCTTTCTTT
>TRBJ2-4|TRBV25-1|NA|NA
CASSDYSGDKNIQYF
TGTGCCAGCAGTGATTATTCCGGGGACAAAAACATTCAGTACTTC
>TRBJ2-5|TRBV5-8|TRBD2|NA
CASSMSGMGETQYF
TGTGCCAGCAGTATGAGCGGGATGGGAGAGACCCAGTACTTC
>TRBJ1-1|TRBV28|NA|NA
CASGTGSSLEAFF
TGTGCCAGCGGAACAGGGAGCTCTCTTGAAGCTTTCTTT
>TRBJ1-3|TRBV5-4|NA|few
CASSFGSSGNTIYF
TGTGCCAGCAGCTTTGGGAGCTCTGGAAACACCATATATTTT
>TRBJ1-4|TRBV21-1|NA|few
CASSNPLYRFATNEKLFF
TGTGCCAGCAGCAATCCGCTTTACAGGTTCGCAACTAATGAAAAACTGTTTTTT
>TRBJ1-2|TRBV11-2|TRBD1|NA
CASSLGRGRDYGYTF
TGTGCCAGCAGCTTAGGGAGGGGGCGAGACTATGGCTACACCTTC
>TRBJ2-7|TRBV2|NA|NA
CASSGGKRIYEQYF
TGTGCCAGCAGTGGAGGAAAACGAATCTACGAGCAGTACTTC
>TRBJ1-1|TRBV6-6|NA|NA
CASSAPGHTEAFF
TGTGCCAGCAGTGCCCCAGGGCACACTGAAGCTTTCTTT
>TRBJ1-5|TRBV30|NA|NA
CAWSVKGNQPQHF
TGTGCCTGGAGTGTTAAGGGGAATCAGCCCCAGCATTTT
>TRBJ2-7|TRBV9|NA|few
CASSVGSSGSEYEQYF
TGTGCCAGCAGCGTAGGAAGTTCGGGGAGCGAATACGAGCAGTACTTC
>TRBJ1-1|TRBV5-4|NA|NA
CASSLSGRANTEAFF
TGTGCCAGCAGCTTGTCGGGCAGGGCTAACACTGAAGCTTTCTTT
>TRBJ1-1|TRBV28|NA|NA
CASVRQMNTEAFF
TGTGCCAGCGTAAGACAGATGAACACTGAAGCTTTCTTT
>TRBJ2-1|TRBV7-3|TRBD2|NA
CASSLSGSSYNEQFF
TGTGCCAGCAGCTTAAGCGGGAGCTCCTACAATGAGCAGTTCTTC
>TRBJ2-5|TRBV5-1|TRBD2|NA
CASSLDSPRWTSGRRETQYF
TGCGCCAGCAGCTTGGATTCCCCCCGGTGGACTAGCGGGAGAAGGGAGACCCAGTACTTC
>TRBJ1-2|TRBV28|TRBD1|NA
CASRLTGVGYTF
TGTGCCAGCAGACTGACAGGGGTTGGCTACACCTTC
>TRBJ2-6|TRBV2|TRBD1|NA
CASSAQDRGPSGANVLTF
TGTGCCAGCAGTGCCCAGGACAGGGGCCCCTCTGGGGCCAACGTCCTGACTTTC